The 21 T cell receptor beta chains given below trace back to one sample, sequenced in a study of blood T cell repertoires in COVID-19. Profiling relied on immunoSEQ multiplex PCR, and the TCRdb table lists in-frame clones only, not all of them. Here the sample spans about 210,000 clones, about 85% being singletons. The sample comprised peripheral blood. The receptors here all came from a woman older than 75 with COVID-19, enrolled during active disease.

This chain's CDR3 is CASSLYPGGGWGYTF. The CDR3 coding sequence is TGTGCCAGCAGTTTATATCCGGGAGGAGGCTGGGGCTACACCTTC. V is TRBV28 and J is TRBJ1-2, with unresolved D. Trimming removed 1 base from V and 8 bases from J, with 17 bases in between. Germline lookup yields CDR1 MDHEN and CDR2 SYDVKM. The CDR3 is made up of 15 amino acids.

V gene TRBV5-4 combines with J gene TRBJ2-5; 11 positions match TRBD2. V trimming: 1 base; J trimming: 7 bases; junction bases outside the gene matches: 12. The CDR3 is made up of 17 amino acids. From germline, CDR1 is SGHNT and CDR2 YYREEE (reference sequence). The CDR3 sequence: CASSLFSGGDYGGTQYF. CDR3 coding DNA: TGTGCCAGCAGCTTGTTTAGCGGGGGGGACTACGGCGGGACCCAGTACTTC.

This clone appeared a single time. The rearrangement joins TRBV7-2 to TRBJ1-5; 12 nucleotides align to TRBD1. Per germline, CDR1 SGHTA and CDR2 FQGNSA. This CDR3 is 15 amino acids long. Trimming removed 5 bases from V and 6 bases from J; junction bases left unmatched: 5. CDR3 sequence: CASSLGTGGGQPQHF. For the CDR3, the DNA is TGTGCCAGCAGCCTTGGGACAGGGGGCGGTCAGCCCCAGCATTTT.

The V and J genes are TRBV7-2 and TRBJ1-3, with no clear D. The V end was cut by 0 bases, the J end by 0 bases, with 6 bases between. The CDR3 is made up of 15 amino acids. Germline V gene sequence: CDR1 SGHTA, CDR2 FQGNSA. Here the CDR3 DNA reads TGTGCCAGCAGCTTAGCAGCGAACTCTGGAAACACCATATATTTT. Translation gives CASSLAANSGNTIYF.

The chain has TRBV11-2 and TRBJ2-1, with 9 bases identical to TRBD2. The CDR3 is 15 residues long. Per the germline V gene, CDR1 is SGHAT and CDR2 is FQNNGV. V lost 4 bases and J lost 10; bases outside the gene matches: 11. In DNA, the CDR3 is TGTGCCAGCAGCTCCTTTGCGGGGGGGCTTGGGGAGCAGTTCTTC. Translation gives CASSSFAGGLGEQFF.

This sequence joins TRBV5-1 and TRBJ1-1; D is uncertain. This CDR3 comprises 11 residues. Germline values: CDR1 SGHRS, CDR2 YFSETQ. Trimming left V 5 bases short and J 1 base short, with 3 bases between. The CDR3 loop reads CASRANTEAFF. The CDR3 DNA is TGCGCCAGCAGGGCGAACACTGAAGCTTTCTTT.

CDR3 DNA: TGTGCCAGCAGCGCTTATCCCTTGGCCAGGGGGACTGAAGCTTTCTTT. Translation gives CASSAYPLARGTEAFF. The chain has TRBV7-2 and TRBJ1-1; 7 nucleotides agree with TRBD1. J lost 5 bases, V lost 5 bases, and 14 bases had no gene match. CDR3 length: 16 amino acids. From germline, CDR1 is SGHTA and CDR2 FQGNSA.

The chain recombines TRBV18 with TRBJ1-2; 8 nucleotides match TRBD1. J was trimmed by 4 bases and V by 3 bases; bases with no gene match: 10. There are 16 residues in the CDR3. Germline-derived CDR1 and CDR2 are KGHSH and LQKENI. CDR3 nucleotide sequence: TGTGCCAGCTCACCTAATCCGCGAGACAGGGGCTATGGCTACACCTTC. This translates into CASSPNPRDRGYGYTF. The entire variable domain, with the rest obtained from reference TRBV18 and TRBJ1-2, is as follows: NAGVMQNPRHLVRRRGQEARLRCSPMKGHSHVYWYRQLPEEGLKFMVYLQKENIIDESGMPKERFSAEFPKEGPSILRIQQVVRGDSAAYFCASSPNPRDRGYGYTFGSGTRLTVV.

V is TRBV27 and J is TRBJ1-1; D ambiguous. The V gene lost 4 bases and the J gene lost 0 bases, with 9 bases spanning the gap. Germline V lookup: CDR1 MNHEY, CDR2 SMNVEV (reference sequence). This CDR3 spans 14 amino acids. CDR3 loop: CASSWVGVNTEAFF. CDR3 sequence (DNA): TGTGCCAGCAGTTGGGTCGGAGTGAACACTGAAGCTTTCTTT.

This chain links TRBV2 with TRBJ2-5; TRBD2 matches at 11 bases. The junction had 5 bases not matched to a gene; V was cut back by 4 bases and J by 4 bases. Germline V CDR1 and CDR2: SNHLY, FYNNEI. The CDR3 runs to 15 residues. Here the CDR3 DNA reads TGTGCCAGCAGTGGTTTAGCGGGGGGGTTAGAGACCCAGTACTTC. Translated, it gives CASSGLAGGLETQYF.

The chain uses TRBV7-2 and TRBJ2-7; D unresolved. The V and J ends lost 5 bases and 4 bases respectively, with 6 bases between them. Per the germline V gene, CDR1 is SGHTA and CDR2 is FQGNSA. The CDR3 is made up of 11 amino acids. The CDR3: CASSPGYEQYV. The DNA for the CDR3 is TGTGCCAGCAGCCCCGGGTACGAGCAGTACGTC.

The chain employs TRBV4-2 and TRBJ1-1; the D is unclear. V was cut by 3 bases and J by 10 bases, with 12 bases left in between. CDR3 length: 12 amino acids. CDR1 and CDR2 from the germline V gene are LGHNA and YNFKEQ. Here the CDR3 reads CASSHRPGRAFF. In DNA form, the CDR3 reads TGTGCCAGCAGCCACAGACCTGGGAGAGCTTTCTTT.

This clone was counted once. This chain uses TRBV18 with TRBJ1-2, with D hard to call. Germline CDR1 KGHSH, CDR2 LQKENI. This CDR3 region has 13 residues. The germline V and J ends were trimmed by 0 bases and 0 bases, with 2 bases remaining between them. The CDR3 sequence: CASSPPTNYGYTF. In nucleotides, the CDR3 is TGTGCCAGCTCACCACCTACTAACTATGGCTACACCTTC.

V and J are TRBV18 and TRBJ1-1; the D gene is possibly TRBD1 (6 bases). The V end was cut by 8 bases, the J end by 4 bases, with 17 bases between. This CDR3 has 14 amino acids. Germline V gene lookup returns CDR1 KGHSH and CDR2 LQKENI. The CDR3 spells CASTNGGRGTEAFF. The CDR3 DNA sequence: TGTGCCAGCACTAACGGGGGGCGAGGCACTGAAGCTTTCTTT.

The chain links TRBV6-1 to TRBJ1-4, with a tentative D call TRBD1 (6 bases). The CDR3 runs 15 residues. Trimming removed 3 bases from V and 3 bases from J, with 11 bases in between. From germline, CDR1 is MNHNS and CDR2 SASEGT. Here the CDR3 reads CASSDTGLANEKLFF. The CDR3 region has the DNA TGTGCCAGCAGTGACACAGGGTTAGCTAATGAAAAACTGTTTTTT.

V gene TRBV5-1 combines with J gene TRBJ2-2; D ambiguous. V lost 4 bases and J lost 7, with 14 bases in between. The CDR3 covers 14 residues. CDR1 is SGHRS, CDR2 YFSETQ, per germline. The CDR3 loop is CASSASIGFGELFF. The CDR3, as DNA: TGCGCCAGCAGCGCCTCGATCGGGTTCGGGGAGCTGTTTTTT.

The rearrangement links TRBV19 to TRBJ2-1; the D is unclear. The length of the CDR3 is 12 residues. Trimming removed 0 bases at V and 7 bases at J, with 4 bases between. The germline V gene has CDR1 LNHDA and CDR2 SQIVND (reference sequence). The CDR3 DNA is TGTGCCAGTAGTATAGAGTCGAATGAGCAGTTCTTC. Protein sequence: CASSIESNEQFF.

CDR3: CASSPRESTEAFF. The CDR3 DNA sequence: TGCGCCAGCAGCCCGCGGGAGAGCACTGAAGCTTTCTTT. The chain recombines TRBV4-1 with TRBJ1-1; D is undetermined. Germline-derived CDR1 and CDR2 are MGHRA and YSYEKL. The CDR3 has 13 residues. Trimming cost V 4 bases and J 4 bases, with 10 bases left between them.

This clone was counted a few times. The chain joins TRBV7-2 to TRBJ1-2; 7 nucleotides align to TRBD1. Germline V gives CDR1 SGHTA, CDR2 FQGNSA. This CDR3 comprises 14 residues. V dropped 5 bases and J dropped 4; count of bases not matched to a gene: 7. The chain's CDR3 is CASSGRQGSYGYTF. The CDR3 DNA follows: TGTGCCAGCAGCGGAAGACAGGGCAGCTATGGCTACACCTTC.

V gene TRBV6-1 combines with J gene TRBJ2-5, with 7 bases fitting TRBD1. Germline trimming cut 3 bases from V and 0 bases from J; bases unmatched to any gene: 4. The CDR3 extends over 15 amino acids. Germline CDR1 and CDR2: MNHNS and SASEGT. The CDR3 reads CASSEAQGNQETQYF. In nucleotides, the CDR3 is TGTGCCAGCAGTGAGGCACAGGGGAACCAAGAGACCCAGTACTTC.

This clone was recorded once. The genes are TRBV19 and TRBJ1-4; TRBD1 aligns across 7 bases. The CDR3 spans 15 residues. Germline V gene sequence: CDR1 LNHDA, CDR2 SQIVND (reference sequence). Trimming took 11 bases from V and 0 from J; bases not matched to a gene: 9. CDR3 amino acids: CASGGTPATNEKLFF. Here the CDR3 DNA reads TGTGCCTCAGGGGGAACACCCGCAACTAATGAAAAACTGTTTTTT. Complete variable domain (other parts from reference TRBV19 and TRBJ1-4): DGGITQSPKYLFRKEGQNVTLSCEQNLNHDAMYWYRQDPGQGLRLIYYSQIVNDFQKGDIAEGYSVSREKKESFPLTVTSAQKNPTAFYLCASGGTPATNEKLFFGSGTQLSVL.